The 3 T cell receptor beta chains given below trace back to one sample, sequenced in a study of OX40 agonist ivuxolimab in advanced cancers. Method: immunoSEQ multiplex PCR; TCRdb's copy keeps in-frame clones and lacks some. Among 20,000 or so clones listed, about 83% were seen once. This specimen was CD4+ or CD8+ T cells sorted from blood, taken in a trial of the OX40 agonist ivuxolimab. The receptor source for this set is an adult with an advanced solid tumor such as melanoma, head and neck, liver or kidney cancer.

The CDR3 region is CASSSPRLAGGPYNEQFF. The CDR3 DNA follows: TGTGCCAGCAGTTCCCCCCGACTAGCGGGGGGGCCCTACAATGAGCAGTTCTTC. V and J are TRBV28 and TRBJ2-1; 14 bases agree with TRBD2. The V gene end was trimmed by 4 bases and the J gene end by 2 bases; junction bases not matched to a gene: 7. In germline, CDR1 is MDHEN, CDR2 SYDVKM. The CDR3 sequence is 18 residues long.

The chain recombines TRBV15 with TRBJ2-3; TRBD2 might be the D (6 bases). The germline V and J ends were trimmed by 4 bases and 2 bases, with 13 bases remaining between them. Germline V gives CDR1 LNHNV, CDR2 YYDKDF (reference sequence). The length of the CDR3 is 15 residues. CDR3: CATSIQWGVTDTQYF. The CDR3 DNA sequence: TGTGCCACCAGCATCCAGTGGGGGGTCACAGATACGCAGTATTTT.

This chain uses TRBV21-1 with TRBJ1-6. TRBV21-1 is a pseudogene locus. The CDR3 runs to 14 residues. The CDR3 nucleotides are TGTGCCAGCGTAGGGAGGGGTCGATCTTCACCCCTCCACTTT. Translation: CASVGRGRSSPLHF.